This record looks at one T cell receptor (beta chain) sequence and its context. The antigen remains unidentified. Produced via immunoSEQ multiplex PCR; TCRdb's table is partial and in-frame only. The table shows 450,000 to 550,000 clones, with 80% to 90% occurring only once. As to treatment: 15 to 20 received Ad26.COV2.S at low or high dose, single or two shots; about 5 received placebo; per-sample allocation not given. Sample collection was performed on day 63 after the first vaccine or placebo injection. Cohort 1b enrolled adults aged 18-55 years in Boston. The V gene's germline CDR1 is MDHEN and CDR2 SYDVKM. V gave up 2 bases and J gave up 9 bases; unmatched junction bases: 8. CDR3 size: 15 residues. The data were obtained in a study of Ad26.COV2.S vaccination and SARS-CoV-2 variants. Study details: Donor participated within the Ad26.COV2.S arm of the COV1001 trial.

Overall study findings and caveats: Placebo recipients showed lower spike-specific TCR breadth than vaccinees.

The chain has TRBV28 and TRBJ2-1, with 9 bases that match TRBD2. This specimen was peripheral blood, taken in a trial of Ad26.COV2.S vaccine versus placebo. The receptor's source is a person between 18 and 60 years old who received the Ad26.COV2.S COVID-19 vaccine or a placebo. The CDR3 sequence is CASSLGGGRGGEQFF. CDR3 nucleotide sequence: TGTGCCAGCAGTTTAGGCGGCGGGAGGGGGGGTGAGCAGTTCTTC.